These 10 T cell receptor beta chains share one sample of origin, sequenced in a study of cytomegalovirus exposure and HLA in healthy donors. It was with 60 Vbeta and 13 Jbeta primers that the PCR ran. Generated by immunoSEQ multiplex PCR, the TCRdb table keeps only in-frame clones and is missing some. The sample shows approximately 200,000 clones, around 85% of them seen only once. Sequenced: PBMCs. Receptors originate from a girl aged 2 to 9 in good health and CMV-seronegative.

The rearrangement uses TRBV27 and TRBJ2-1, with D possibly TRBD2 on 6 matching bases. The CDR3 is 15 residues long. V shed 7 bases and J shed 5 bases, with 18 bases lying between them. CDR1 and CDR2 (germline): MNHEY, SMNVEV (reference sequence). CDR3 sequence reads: CASTPAGLMNNEQFF. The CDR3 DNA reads TGTGCCAGCACCCCCGCCGGACTAATGAACAATGAGCAGTTCTTC.

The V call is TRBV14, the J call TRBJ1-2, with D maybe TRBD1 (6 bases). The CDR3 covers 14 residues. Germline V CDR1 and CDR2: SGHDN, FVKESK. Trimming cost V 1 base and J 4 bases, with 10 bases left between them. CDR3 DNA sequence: TGTGCCAGCAGCCAAGTGCACAGGGCCTATGGCTACACCTTC. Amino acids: CASSQVHRAYGYTF.

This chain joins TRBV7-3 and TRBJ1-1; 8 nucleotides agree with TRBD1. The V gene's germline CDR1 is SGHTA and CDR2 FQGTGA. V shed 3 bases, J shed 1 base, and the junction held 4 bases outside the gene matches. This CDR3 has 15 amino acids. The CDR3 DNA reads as TGTGCCAGCAGCTTGCCAGGGGGCAGGAACACTGAAGCTTTCTTT. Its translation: CASSLPGGRNTEAFF.

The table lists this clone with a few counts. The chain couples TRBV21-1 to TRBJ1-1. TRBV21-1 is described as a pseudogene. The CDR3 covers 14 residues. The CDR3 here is CASSTETSNTEAFF. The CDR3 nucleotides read TGTGCCAGCAGCACGGAGACCTCGAACACTGAAGCTTTCTTT.

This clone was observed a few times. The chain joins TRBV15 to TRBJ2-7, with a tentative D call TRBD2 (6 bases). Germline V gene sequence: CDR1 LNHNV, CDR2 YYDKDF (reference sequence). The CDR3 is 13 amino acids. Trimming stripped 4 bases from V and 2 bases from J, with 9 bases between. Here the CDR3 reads CATSIGGAYEQYF. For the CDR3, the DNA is TGTGCCACCAGCATTGGAGGGGCCTACGAGCAGTACTTC.

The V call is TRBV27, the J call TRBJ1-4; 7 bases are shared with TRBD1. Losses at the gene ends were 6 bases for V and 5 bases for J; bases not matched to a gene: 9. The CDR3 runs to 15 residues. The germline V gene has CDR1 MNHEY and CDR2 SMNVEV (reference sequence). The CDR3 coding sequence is TGTGCCAGCAGACGACGGACAGGAGTAAATGAAAAACTGTTTTTT. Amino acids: CASRRRTGVNEKLFF.

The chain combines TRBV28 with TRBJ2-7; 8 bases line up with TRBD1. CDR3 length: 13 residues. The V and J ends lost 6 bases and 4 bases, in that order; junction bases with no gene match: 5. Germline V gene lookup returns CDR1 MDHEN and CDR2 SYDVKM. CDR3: CASRRTGQYEQYF. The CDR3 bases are TGTGCCAGCAGGAGGACAGGGCAGTACGAGCAGTACTTC.

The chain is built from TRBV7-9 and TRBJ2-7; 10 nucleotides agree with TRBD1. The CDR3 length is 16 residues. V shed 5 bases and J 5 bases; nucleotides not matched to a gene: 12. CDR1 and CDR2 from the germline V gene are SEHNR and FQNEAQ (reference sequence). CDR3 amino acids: CASSRPKDRGYHEQYF. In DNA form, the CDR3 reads TGTGCCAGCAGCCGCCCCAAGGACAGGGGGTACCACGAGCAGTACTTC.

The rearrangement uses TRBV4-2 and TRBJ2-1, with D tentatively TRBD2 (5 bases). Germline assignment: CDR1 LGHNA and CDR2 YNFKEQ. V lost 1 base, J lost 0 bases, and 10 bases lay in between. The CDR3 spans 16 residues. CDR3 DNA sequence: TGTGCCAGCAGCCAAGGTGGCCGGGGCTCCTACAATGAGCAGTTCTTC. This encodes CASSQGGRGSYNEQFF.

The CDR3 nucleotides are TGCAGCGTGGGGGCCGGGACAGGGGGTAATGGCTACACCTTC. Amino acid sequence: CSVGAGTGGNGYTF. The chain recombines TRBV29-1 with TRBJ1-2, with 11 nucleotides matching TRBD1. Germline CDR1 is SQVTM and CDR2 is ANQGSEA. The trim removed 6 bases at V and 6 bases at J, leaving 9 bases unmatched. The CDR3 has 14 residues.